These 32 T cell receptor beta chains were sequenced from one sample in a study of Ad26.COV2.S vaccination and SARS-CoV-2 variants. Sequenced by immunoSEQ multiplex PCR; TCRdb stores in-frame clones only, minus some. This sample has 430,000 or so clones, with 90% found just once. Treatment indicated: 15 to 20 received Ad26.COV2.S at low or high dose, single or two shots; about 5 received placebo; per-sample allocation not given. Samples were taken on day 63 after the first vaccine or placebo injection. The source material was peripheral blood, sampled in a trial of Ad26.COV2.S vaccine versus placebo. Receptors were obtained from a person between 18 and 65 years old who received the Ad26.COV2.S COVID-19 vaccine or a placebo.

V and J are TRBV19 and TRBJ1-2, with a tentative D call TRBD1 (6 bases). The CDR3 is 18 amino acids. V was shortened by 1 base and J by 0 bases, with 18 bases between the two germline ends. From germline, CDR1 is LNHDA and CDR2 SQIVND (reference sequence). The CDR3 loop is CASSIAGASGTTNYGYTF. In nucleotides, the CDR3 is TGTGCCAGTAGTATAGCCGGTGCTTCCGGGACAACTAACTATGGCTACACCTTC. Full variable domain (outside the CDR3, taken from reference TRBV19 and TRBJ1-2): DGGITQSPKYLFRKEGQNVTLSCEQNLNHDAMYWYRQDPGQGLRLIYYSQIVNDFQKGDIAEGYSVSREKKESFPLTVTSAQKNPTAFYLCASSIAGASGTTNYGYTFGSGTRLTVV.

The gene calls are TRBV27 and TRBJ2-1, with D tentatively TRBD2 (6 bases). Germline V gene data show CDR1 as MNHEY and CDR2 as SMNVEV (reference sequence). The CDR3 is 16 amino acids. V lost 0 bases and J 1 base, leaving 10 bases between the germline ends. The CDR3 loop is CASSLSAGTSYNEQFF. CDR3 bases: TGTGCCAGCAGTTTATCAGCCGGGACTTCCTACAATGAGCAGTTCTTC.

The chain employs TRBV10-3 and TRBJ1-2, with a tentative D call TRBD1 (6 bases). Germline CDR1 and CDR2: ENHRY and SYGVKD. V dropped 4 bases and J dropped 4 bases, with 7 bases sitting between them. CDR3 length: 12 residues. CDR3 residues: CAISGGLYGYTF. The CDR3 region has the DNA TGTGCCATCAGTGGGGGGCTCTATGGCTACACCTTC.

This chain uses TRBV6-1 with TRBJ1-5; no clear D gene. The CDR3 is 13 amino acids. Germline assignment: CDR1 MNHNS and CDR2 SASEGT. The V end lost 2 bases, the J end lost 4 bases, and 6 bases lay between the germline ends. Written as DNA, the CDR3 is TGTGCCAGCAGTGAACACAGAAATCAGCCCCAGCATTTT. Residues: CASSEHRNQPQHF.

This sequence joins TRBV3-1 (or the pseudogene TRBV3-2) and TRBJ1-2, with D perhaps TRBD1 (5 bases). Germline-derived CDR1 and CDR2 are LGHDT and YNNKEL (reference sequence). V dropped 2 bases and J dropped 3 bases, with 16 bases sitting between them. This CDR3 has 16 amino acids. DNA for the CDR3: TGTGCCAGCAGCCAAACCCTCGGCAGGGTCGACTATGGCTACACCTTC. This translates into CASSQTLGRVDYGYTF.

J is TRBJ1-1 and V is TRBV11-3; the D is unclear. CDR1 and CDR2 from the germline V gene are SGHNT and YENEEA. This CDR3 is 13 amino acids long. Deletions cut 1 base from V and 3 bases from J, with 6 bases between. The CDR3, as DNA: TGTGCCAGCAGCTTAGGGGTACACACTGAAGCTTTCTTT. It translates to CASSLGVHTEAFF. The whole variable domain, remainder taken from reference TRBV11-3 and TRBJ1-1, is EAGVVQSPRYKIIEKKQPVAFWCNPISGHNTLYWYLQNLGQGPELLIRYENEEAVDDSQLPKDRFSAERLKGVDSTLKIQPAELGDSAVYLCASSLGVHTEAFFGQGTRLTVV.

This clone was observed once. Here the CDR3 reads CASSFGDRNTEAFF. DNA for the CDR3: TGCGCCAGCAGCTTCGGGGACAGGAACACTGAAGCTTTCTTT. The J gene is TRBJ1-1, the V gene TRBV5-1, with 7 bases fitting TRBD1. There are 14 residues in the CDR3. CDR1 is SGHRS and CDR2 is YFSETQ in the germline V gene. V was clipped by 2 bases and J by 1 base; unmatched bases: 2.

This clone has a single count. V is TRBV6-6 and J is TRBJ1-6; 7 bases are shared with TRBD1. The CDR3 contains 16 residues. V was clipped by 0 bases and J by 6 bases; unmatched bases: 5. Per germline, CDR1 MNHNY and CDR2 SVGAGI (reference sequence). CDR3 region: CASSYSTTGPNSPLHF. The CDR3 nucleotides are TGTGCCAGCAGTTACTCGACGACAGGGCCTAATTCACCCCTCCACTTT.

The CDR3 bases are TGTGCTAGTTCCATAGACTCTTACGAGCAGTACTTC. Translating gives CASSIDSYEQYF. This sequence joins TRBV12-5 and TRBJ2-7; no clear D gene. The CDR3 is made up of 12 amino acids. The V gene's germline CDR1 is LGHNT and CDR2 FRNRAP. Deletions cut 8 bases from V and 4 bases from J, with 12 bases between.

The rearrangement joins TRBV3-1 (or the pseudogene TRBV3-2) to TRBJ2-7; TRBD1 agrees at 8 bases. The V and J ends lost 3 bases and 5 bases, in that order; junction bases with no gene match: 12. Germline V CDR1 and CDR2: LGHDT, YNNKEL (reference sequence). The CDR3 is made up of 16 amino acids. The CDR3 loop reads CASSQRQGWIVHEQYF. CDR3 nucleotide sequence: TGTGCCAGCAGCCAGAGACAGGGGTGGATCGTCCACGAGCAGTACTTC.

V and J are TRBV11-2 and TRBJ2-7, with 12 bases aligning to TRBD2. Germline V gene lookup returns CDR1 SGHAT and CDR2 FQNNGV. The V segment lost 5 bases and the J segment 3 bases; nucleotides outside the gene matches: 11. There are 17 residues in the CDR3. CDR3 nucleotides: TGTGCCAGCAGCAGAGGCAGTGGACTAGCGGGATTCTACGAGCAGTACTTC. Translated: CASSRGSGLAGFYEQYF.

The chain uses TRBV19 and TRBJ2-7; TRBD2 agrees at 7 bases. After removal of 4 bases from V and 3 bases from J, the junction contained 6 bases not matched to a gene. The CDR3 totals 14 residues. CDR1 is LNHDA and CDR2 is SQIVND in the germline V gene (reference sequence). The CDR3 reads CASSTQGGGYEQYF. For the CDR3, the DNA is TGTGCCAGTAGTACCCAAGGCGGGGGCTACGAGCAGTACTTC.

V usage is TRBV2 and J usage is TRBJ2-1; 7 nucleotides align to TRBD1. CDR1 and CDR2 (germline): SNHLY, FYNNEI. There are 13 residues in the CDR3. With 5 bases clipped from V and 6 bases from J, the junction kept 4 bases outside the gene matches. CDR3 sequence reads: CASSSNRGNEQFF. The DNA for the CDR3 is TGTGCCAGCAGTTCAAACAGGGGCAATGAGCAGTTCTTC.

The chain employs TRBV6-5 and TRBJ2-7; 8 nucleotides match TRBD2. The CDR3 totals 15 residues. J gave up 3 bases and V 2 bases, and 6 bases lay outside the gene matches. Germline V gene data show CDR1 as MNHEY and CDR2 as SVGAGI. The CDR3: CASSYEGGRIYEQYF. CDR3 in DNA: TGTGCCAGCAGTTACGAAGGCGGGAGGATCTACGAGCAGTACTTC.

This clone was detected only once. The V call is TRBV10-3, the J call TRBJ2-1, with 11 bases aligning to TRBD2. Germline V lookup: CDR1 ENHRY, CDR2 SYGVKD. J was trimmed by 4 bases and V by 2 bases; bases with no gene match: 4. This CDR3 region has 16 residues. The chain's CDR3 is CAISEGLAGPYNEQFF. CDR3 sequence (DNA): TGTGCCATCAGTGAGGGACTAGCGGGCCCTTACAATGAGCAGTTCTTC.

The chain is built from TRBV5-8 and TRBJ1-2; D remains ambiguous. Germline V CDR1 and CDR2: SGHTS, YDEGEE. Between the trimmed V and J ends, which lost 3 bases and 4 bases, there was a span of 10 bases. CDR3 length: 13 amino acids. The CDR3 DNA reads as TGTGCCAGCAGCTCGCCGGCCTCCTATGGCTACACCTTC. It specifies CASSSPASYGYTF.

In this sample, this clone turned up once. This sequence joins TRBV5-1 and TRBJ1-6; TRBD1 aligns across 7 bases. Germline-derived CDR1 and CDR2 are SGHRS and YFSETQ. The CDR3 runs 17 residues. After removal of 4 bases from V and 7 bases from J, the junction contained 14 bases not matched to a gene. This CDR3 is CASSPRPQQGMNSPLHF. As DNA, the CDR3 is TGCGCCAGCAGCCCCCGCCCCCAACAGGGGATGAATTCACCCCTCCACTTT.

The chain links TRBV11-2 to TRBJ1-2; D is unresolved. The germline CDR1 and CDR2 sequences are SGHAT and FQNNGV. The V and J ends lost 3 bases and 0 bases respectively, with 17 bases between them. The CDR3 extends over 17 amino acids. CDR3 DNA sequence: TGTGCCAGCAGCTTCATAGAATCGACTTCGGCTAACTATGGCTACACCTTC. Its protein is CASSFIESTSANYGYTF.

This rearrangement joins TRBV6-2 or TRBV6-3 to TRBJ2-7, with no clear D. Trimming took off 5 bases at V and 2 bases at J, with 19 bases between the two ends. Germline CDR1 is MNHEY and CDR2 is SVGEGT. This CDR3 region has 16 residues. The CDR3 protein is CASSPMGRMGTYEQYF. In DNA, the CDR3 is TGTGCCAGCAGTCCCATGGGAAGGATGGGGACCTACGAGCAGTACTTC.

The chain is built from TRBV7-6 and TRBJ2-3; 8 bases line up with TRBD2. This CDR3 is built from 16 residues. With 4 bases clipped from V and 3 bases from J, the junction kept 9 bases outside the gene matches. Germline CDR1 SGHVS, CDR2 FNYEAQ. The CDR3 reads CASSSRLARGTDTQYF. The DNA of the CDR3 is TGTGCCAGCAGCTCGCGACTAGCGAGAGGGACAGATACGCAGTATTTT.

The count of this clone is one. The V gene is TRBV29-1, the J gene TRBJ2-5, with D perhaps TRBD2 (5 bases). CDR1 is SQVTM and CDR2 is ANQGSEA in the germline V gene. This CDR3 is built from 15 residues. V lost 5 bases and J 5 bases, leaving 21 bases between the germline ends. The CDR3 region is CSVSFGGSGRETQYF. The CDR3 nucleotides are TGCAGCGTTTCGTTTGGTGGCTCGGGAAGGGAGACCCAGTACTTC.

The V and J genes are TRBV7-9 and TRBJ1-2, with 7 bases fitting TRBD1. Germline V gene sequence: CDR1 SEHNR, CDR2 FQNEAQ (reference sequence). The length of the CDR3 is 16 residues. Trimming removed 5 bases from V and 8 bases from J; junction bases left unmatched: 17. CDR3 sequence reads: CASSPAGQLSGGGYTF. CDR3 DNA sequence: TGTGCCAGCAGCCCAGCGGGACAGCTCAGCGGGGGAGGCTACACCTTC.

This clone showed up just once. This chain uses TRBV12-3 or TRBV12-4 with TRBJ2-2; D is unclear. The V end lost 6 bases, the J end lost 2 bases, and 7 bases lay between the germline ends. The CDR3 extends over 13 amino acids. CDR3 amino acids: CASRTGNTGELFF. CDR3 bases: TGTGCCAGCAGAACGGGCAACACCGGGGAGCTGTTTTTT.

The chain joins TRBV30 to TRBJ2-1; TRBD2 agrees at 14 bases. The CDR3 spans 15 residues. CDR1 GTSNPN and CDR2 SVGIG come from the germline V gene (reference sequence). J lost 9 bases, V lost 0 bases, and 4 bases had no gene match. CDR3 amino acids: CAWSVGTSGSSEQFF. The CDR3 nucleotides are TGTGCCTGGAGTGTCGGGACTAGCGGGAGCAGTGAGCAGTTCTTC. Complete variable domain (other parts from reference TRBV30 and TRBJ2-1): SQTIHQWPATLVQPVGSPLSLECTVEGTSNPNLYWYRQAAGRGLQLLFYSVGIGQISSEVPQNLSASRPQDRQFILSSKKLLLSDSGFYLCAWSVGTSGSSEQFFGPGTRLTVL.

This sequence joins TRBV7-6 and TRBJ2-5, with 10 positions matching TRBD1. V dropped 5 bases and J dropped 6; count of bases not matched to a gene: 9. The CDR3 extends over 15 amino acids. The germline CDR1 and CDR2 sequences are SGHVS and FNYEAQ. CDR3 bases: TGTGCCAGCAGCACGGGACAGGGGAGCTTGCAGACCCAGTACTTC. The encoded protein is CASSTGQGSLQTQYF.

The chain is built from TRBV5-4 and TRBJ2-2; 9 nucleotides line up with TRBD1. Germline V gene lookup returns CDR1 SGHNT and CDR2 YYREEE (reference sequence). J was trimmed by 5 bases and V by 0 bases; bases with no gene match: 5. The CDR3 spans 16 residues. DNA for the CDR3: TGTGCCAGCAGCTTGGGCGGGACAGGGTCAACCGGGGAGCTGTTTTTT. Its translation is CASSLGGTGSTGELFF.

V is TRBV6-2 or TRBV6-3 and J is TRBJ1-5, with 9 bases matching TRBD1. The trim removed 6 bases at V and 5 bases at J, leaving 5 bases unmatched. This CDR3 contains 14 residues. Germline V gene sequence: CDR1 MNHEY, CDR2 SVGEGT. Written as DNA, the CDR3 is TGTGCCAGCAGCAACGGACAGGGGCATCAGCCCCAGCATTTT. It translates to CASSNGQGHQPQHF.

The CDR3 bases are TGTGCCACAATAGGGGGTATGAACACTGAAGCTTTCTTT. Its translation: CATIGGMNTEAFF. The chain recombines TRBV19 with TRBJ1-1; a possible D gene is TRBD1 (6 bases). The CDR3 consists of 13 residues. Germline CDR1 is LNHDA and CDR2 is SQIVND (reference sequence). Deletions cut 10 bases from V and 0 bases from J, with 12 bases between. Full variable domain (missing parts from reference TRBV19 and TRBJ1-1): DGGITQSPKYLFRKEGQNVTLSCEQNLNHDAMYWYRQDPGQGLRLIYYSQIVNDFQKGDIAEGYSVSREKKESFPLTVTSAQKNPTAFYLCATIGGMNTEAFFGQGTRLTVV.

The genes are TRBV18 and TRBJ1-1; TRBD1 matches 8 bases. The V segment lost 3 bases and the J segment 6 bases; nucleotides outside the gene matches: 9. Germline CDR1 KGHSH, CDR2 LQKENI. The CDR3 loop spans 15 amino acids. CDR3 amino acids: CASSPLNRGFAEAFF. The CDR3, as DNA: TGTGCCAGCTCACCGCTCAACAGGGGGTTCGCTGAAGCTTTCTTT.

The chain is built from TRBV5-1 and TRBJ2-2; D uncertain. Trimming cost V 6 bases and J 4 bases, with 13 bases left between them. Germline assignment: CDR1 SGHRS and CDR2 YFSETQ. This CDR3 has 14 residues. CDR3 coding DNA: TGCGCCAGCAACCACGGAGCTCCCACCGGGGAGCTGTTTTTT. Translating it yields CASNHGAPTGELFF.

This chain joins TRBV19 and TRBJ1-1; D is possibly TRBD1 (6 bases). V was shortened by 5 bases and J by 0 bases, with 10 bases between the two germline ends. This CDR3 contains 14 residues. Germline V lookup: CDR1 LNHDA, CDR2 SQIVND (reference sequence). CDR3 DNA sequence: TGTGCCAGTAGTCCCCGGGGGCTGAACACTGAAGCTTTCTTT. Translated, it gives CASSPRGLNTEAFF.

This clone was recorded only once. CDR3 loop: CSVELQGFGSTEAFF. CDR3 sequence (DNA): TGCAGCGTTGAGTTACAGGGGTTTGGGAGCACTGAAGCTTTCTTT. The genes are TRBV29-1 and TRBJ1-1; TRBD1 matches at 7 bases. This CDR3 comprises 15 residues. Losses at the gene ends were 3 bases for V and 4 bases for J; bases not matched to a gene: 11. Germline CDR1 SQVTM, CDR2 ANQGSEA.